This T cell receptor beta chain originates from a study of cytomegalovirus exposure and HLA in healthy donors. Study results and caveats: Productive rates of about 90% or about 30% were seen for most TCR beta V segments in an earlier analysis. A later analysis showed that HLA-associated TCR beta chains had undergone more clonal expansion than equally common others. In a later analysis, specific HLA alleles were associated with 15,000 to 20,000 TCR beta sequences at a 0.05 false discovery rate. Testing in vitro showed a few CMV-associated chains specific for CMV antigens.

Researchers ran the PCR with 60 Vbeta and 13 Jbeta primers. Measured with immunoSEQ multiplex PCR; TCRdb has only the in-frame clones, and not every one. The sample contains approximately 150,000 clones, roughly 82% of which appear only once. A note on this clone: Its antigen is unknown.

Germline CDR1 is SEHNR and CDR2 is FQNEAQ (reference sequence). The CDR3 totals 17 residues. V lost 3 bases and J lost 0; bases outside the gene matches: 7. The sample consisted of PBMCs. The clonotype was recovered from a man younger than 30 in good health and CMV-seropositive. The chain is built from TRBV7-9 and TRBJ2-1, with TRBD2 identical over 8 bases. Written as DNA, the CDR3 is TGTGCCAGCAGCTTTAAAGGGAGCGGGGGCTCCTACAATGAGCAGTTCTTC. Protein sequence: CASSFKGSGGSYNEQFF.